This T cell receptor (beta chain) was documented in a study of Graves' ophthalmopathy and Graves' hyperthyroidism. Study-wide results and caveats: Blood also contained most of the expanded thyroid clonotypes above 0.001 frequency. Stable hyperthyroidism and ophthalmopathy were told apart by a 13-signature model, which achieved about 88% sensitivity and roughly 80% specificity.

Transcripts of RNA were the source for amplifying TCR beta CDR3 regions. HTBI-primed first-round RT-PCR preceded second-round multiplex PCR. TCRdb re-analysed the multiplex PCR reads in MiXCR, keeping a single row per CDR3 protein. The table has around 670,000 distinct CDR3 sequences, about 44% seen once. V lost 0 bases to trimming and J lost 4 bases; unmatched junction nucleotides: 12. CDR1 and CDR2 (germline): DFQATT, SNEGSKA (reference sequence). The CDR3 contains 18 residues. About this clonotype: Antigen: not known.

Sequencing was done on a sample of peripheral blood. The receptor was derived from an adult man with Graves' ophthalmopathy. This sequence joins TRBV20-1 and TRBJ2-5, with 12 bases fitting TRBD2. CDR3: CSARERGLLAGGGETQYF. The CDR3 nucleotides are TGCAGTGCTAGAGAGCGGGGGTTACTAGCGGGAGGAGGAGAGACCCAGTACTTC.